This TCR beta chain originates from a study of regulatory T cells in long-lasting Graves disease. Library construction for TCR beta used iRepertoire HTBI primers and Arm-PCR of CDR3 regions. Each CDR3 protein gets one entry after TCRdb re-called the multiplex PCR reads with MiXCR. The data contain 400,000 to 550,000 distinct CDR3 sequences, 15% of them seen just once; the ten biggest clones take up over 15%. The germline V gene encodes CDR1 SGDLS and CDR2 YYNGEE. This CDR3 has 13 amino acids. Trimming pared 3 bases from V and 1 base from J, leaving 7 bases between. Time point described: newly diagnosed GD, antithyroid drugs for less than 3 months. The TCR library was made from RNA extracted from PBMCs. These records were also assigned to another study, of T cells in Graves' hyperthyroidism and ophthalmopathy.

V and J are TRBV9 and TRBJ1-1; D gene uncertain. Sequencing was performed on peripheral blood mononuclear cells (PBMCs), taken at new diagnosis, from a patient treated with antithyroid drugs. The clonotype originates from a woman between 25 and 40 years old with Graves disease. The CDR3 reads CASSDDGNTEAFF. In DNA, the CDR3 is TGTGCCAGCAGCGACGACGGGAACACTGAAGCTTTCTTT.